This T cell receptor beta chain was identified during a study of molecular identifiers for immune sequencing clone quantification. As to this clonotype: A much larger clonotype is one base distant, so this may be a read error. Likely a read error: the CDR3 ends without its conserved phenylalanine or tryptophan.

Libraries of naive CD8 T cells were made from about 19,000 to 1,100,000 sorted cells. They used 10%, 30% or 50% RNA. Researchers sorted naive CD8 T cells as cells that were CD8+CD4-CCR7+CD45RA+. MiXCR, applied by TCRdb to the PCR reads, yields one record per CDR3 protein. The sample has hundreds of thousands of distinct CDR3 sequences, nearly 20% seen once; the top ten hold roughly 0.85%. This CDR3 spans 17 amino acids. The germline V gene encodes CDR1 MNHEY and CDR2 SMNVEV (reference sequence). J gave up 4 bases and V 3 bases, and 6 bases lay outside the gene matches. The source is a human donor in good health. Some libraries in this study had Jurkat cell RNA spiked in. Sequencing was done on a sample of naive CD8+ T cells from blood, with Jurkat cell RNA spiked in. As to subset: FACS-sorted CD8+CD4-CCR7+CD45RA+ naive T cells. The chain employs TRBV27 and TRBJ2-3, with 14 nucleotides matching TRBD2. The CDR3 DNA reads TGTGCCAGCAGTTTCCACTTGGGACTAGCGGGGGCAGATACGCAGTATCTT. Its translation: CASSFHLGLAGADTQYL.